A single sample gave rise to the 22 T cell receptor beta chains below, sequenced in a study of cytomegalovirus exposure and HLA in healthy donors. PCR was performed using 60 Vbeta and 13 Jbeta primers. The method was immunoSEQ multiplex PCR; TCRdb's version includes in-frame clones alone and lacks a portion of them. The sample has around 65,000 clones; less than 70% are singletons. Specimen: PBMCs. Receptor source: a man aged 30 to 39 in good health and CMV-seronegative.

The CDR3 sequence is CASSFQDSLSGELFF. The CDR3 region has the DNA TGTGCCAGCAGCTTTCAGGACAGCTTGAGCGGGGAGCTGTTTTTT. The J gene is TRBJ2-2, the V gene TRBV5-6; possibly TRBD1 for D (6 bases). Germline values: CDR1 SGHDT, CDR2 YYEEEE. This CDR3 contains 15 residues. Trimming removed 2 bases at V and 7 bases at J, with 15 bases between.

This clone has only a few counts. The CDR3 loop is CASQRGTGGIYTF. In nucleotides, the CDR3 is TGTGCCAGCCAAAGGGGGACAGGGGGTATCTACACCTTC. V and J are TRBV19 and TRBJ1-2, with TRBD1 matching 11 bases. CDR1 and CDR2 (germline): LNHDA, SQIVND (reference sequence). V gave up 9 bases and J gave up 10 bases; unmatched junction bases: 10. The CDR3 has 13 amino acids.

The chain employs TRBV5-4 and TRBJ1-3; no clear D. Trimming pared 4 bases from V and 0 bases from J, leaving 17 bases between. Germline assignment: CDR1 SGHNT and CDR2 YYREEE (reference sequence). The CDR3 is made up of 17 amino acids. CDR3 amino acids: CASSPRGRAGSGNTIYF. As DNA, the CDR3 is TGTGCCAGCAGCCCAAGAGGGCGTGCGGGCTCTGGAAACACCATATATTTT.

The rearrangement uses TRBV7-2 and TRBJ2-1; perhaps TRBD1 as D (6 bases). Germline values: CDR1 SGHTA, CDR2 FQGNSA. The CDR3 spans 13 residues. Trimming cost V 5 bases and J 3 bases, with 8 bases left between them. CDR3 sequence (DNA): TGTGCCAGCAGCCCGGGACACTACAATGAGCAGTTCTTC. It is translated as CASSPGHYNEQFF.

Regarding this clone: No conserved phenylalanine or tryptophan ends this CDR3, so it is likely a read error. This chain uses TRBV6-5 with TRBJ1-1; D gene ambiguous. Germline CDR1 and CDR2: MNHEY and SVGAGI. V gave up 5 bases and J gave up 4 bases, with 8 bases separating them. The length of the CDR3 is 12 residues. The DNA for the CDR3 is TGTGCCAGCAGTAGGAGTGGCACTGAAGCTTTCCTT. Translation: CASSRSGTEAFL.

A single count supports this clone. The gene calls are TRBV4-1 and TRBJ1-2, with 8 positions matching TRBD1. Germline CDR1 and CDR2: MGHRA and YSYEKL. The CDR3 consists of 15 residues. J lost 4 bases, V lost 0 bases, and 4 bases had no gene match. Here the CDR3 DNA reads TGCGCCAGCAGCCAAGATCAGGGGGCCAGCTATGGCTACACCTTC. It is translated as CASSQDQGASYGYTF.

This clone has just a few counts. The rearrangement uses TRBV6-5 and TRBJ1-2, with a weak D call TRBD1 (6 bases). Germline CDR1 MNHEY, CDR2 SVGAGI. V was clipped by 2 bases and J by 6 bases, with 10 bases between them. The CDR3 is 13 residues long. The CDR3 region has the DNA TGTGCCAGCAGTTACGGGGGGGCCGATGGCTACACCTTC. Translating it yields CASSYGGADGYTF.

The J gene is TRBJ1-1, the V gene TRBV7-8; D call uncertain. The CDR3 runs 14 residues. Trimming shortened V by 5 bases and J by 1 base, and 11 bases separated the two germline ends. Germline V lookup: CDR1 SGHVS, CDR2 FQNEAQ. The CDR3 region is CASSTEHPNTEAFF. In nucleotides, the CDR3 is TGTGCCAGCAGCACCGAACACCCGAACACTGAAGCTTTCTTT.

The chain joins TRBV6-1 to TRBJ2-5; TRBD2 matches 8 bases. CDR1 is MNHNS and CDR2 is SASEGT in the germline V gene. This CDR3 region has 15 residues. V trimming: 7 bases; J trimming: 5 bases; junction bases outside the gene matches: 12. The CDR3 is CASKELADGGETQYF. For the CDR3, the DNA is TGTGCCAGCAAAGAACTAGCGGACGGGGGTGAGACCCAGTACTTC.

This chain links TRBV25-1 with TRBJ2-1; D gene unclear. V lost 2 bases, J lost 4 bases, and 6 bases lay in between. This CDR3 has 13 residues. Germline CDR1 reads MGHDK; CDR2 reads SYGVNS. The chain's CDR3 is CASSELFYNEQFF. The CDR3 region has the DNA TGTGCCAGCAGTGAACTGTTTTACAATGAGCAGTTCTTC. The full variable domain, its missing parts supplied by reference TRBV25-1 and TRBJ2-1, is EADIYQTPRYLVIGTGKKITLECSQTMGHDKMYWYQQDPGMELHLIHYSYGVNSTEKGDLSSESTVSRIRTEHFPLTLESARPSHTSQYLCASSELFYNEQFFGPGTRLTVL.

V and J are TRBV4-2 and TRBJ2-5, with 9 bases that match TRBD2. Germline values: CDR1 LGHNA, CDR2 YNFKEQ. After removal of 1 base from V and 0 bases from J, the junction contained 9 bases not matched to a gene. There are 18 residues in the CDR3. The CDR3, as DNA: TGTGCCAGCAGCCAAGGGGTAGCGGGGGAGGGAAACCAAGAGACCCAGTACTTC. It codes for CASSQGVAGEGNQETQYF.

The J gene is TRBJ2-7, the V gene TRBV10-3; 13 bases agree with TRBD2. With V trimmed by 7 bases and J by 1 base, 1 base remained unmatched. CDR1 is ENHRY and CDR2 is SYGVKD in the germline V gene. This CDR3 has 14 amino acids. This chain's CDR3 is CAIMTSGGSYEQYF. CDR3 nucleotides: TGTGCCATCATGACTAGCGGGGGGTCCTACGAGCAGTACTTC.

This chain uses TRBV2 with TRBJ2-3; D is uncertain. The CDR3 runs to 16 residues. Deletions cut 7 bases from V and 0 bases from J, with 17 bases between. Germline values: CDR1 SNHLY, CDR2 FYNNEI. The CDR3 sequence: CASNLGTDSSTDTQYF. The CDR3 nucleotides read TGTGCCAGCAACCTGGGCACCGATTCTAGCACAGATACGCAGTATTTT.

The chain recombines TRBV10-1 with TRBJ2-4; no reliable D call. The germline V gene encodes CDR1 WNHNN and CDR2 SYGVQD (reference sequence). This CDR3 region has 16 residues. V lost 8 bases and J lost 4, with 21 bases in between. The CDR3 DNA follows: TGCGCCAGCGTAACACCGGGTCACAAGGAGAAAAACATTCAGTACTTC. Protein sequence: CASVTPGHKEKNIQYF.

This clone was picked up a small number of times. V usage is TRBV4-1 and J usage is TRBJ1-1; D gene uncertain. The CDR3 consists of 14 residues. V gave up 4 bases and J gave up 4 bases, with 13 bases separating them. Per the germline V gene, CDR1 is MGHRA and CDR2 is YSYEKL. CDR3 protein: CASSLPEGVTEAFF. CDR3 in DNA: TGCGCCAGCAGCCTTCCTGAGGGTGTCACTGAAGCTTTCTTT.

The chain is built from TRBV6-5 and TRBJ2-7; TRBD1 matches 10 bases. Germline trimming cut 0 bases from V and 13 bases from J; bases unmatched to any gene: 15. This CDR3 is built from 16 residues. From germline, CDR1 is MNHEY and CDR2 SVGAGI. The CDR3 sequence is CASSYSIGTGAGSLYF. The CDR3, as DNA: TGTGCCAGCAGTTACTCGATTGGGACAGGGGCCGGTTCACTTTACTTC.

The J gene is TRBJ1-4, the V gene TRBV2; TRBD1 is a possible D gene (5 bases). Trimming removed 3 bases at V and 7 bases at J, with 15 bases between. The CDR3 length is 15 residues. Germline V lookup: CDR1 SNHLY, CDR2 FYNNEI. The CDR3 loop is CASSDPAGQGEKLFF. For the CDR3, the DNA is TGTGCCAGCAGTGATCCGGCGGGGCAGGGTGAAAAACTGTTTTTT.

The rearrangement uses TRBV2 and TRBJ1-4; no definite D call. The germline V gene has CDR1 SNHLY and CDR2 FYNNEI. The V and J ends lost 6 bases and 8 bases respectively, with 4 bases between them. This CDR3 is built from 10 residues. The CDR3 DNA reads as TGTGCCAGCAGGGCAGAAAAACTGTTTTTT. Amino acid sequence: CASRAEKLFF.

The chain joins TRBV5-8 to TRBJ2-6; possible D gene TRBD1, 6 bases. CDR3 length: 15 amino acids. V shed 6 bases and J shed 0 bases, with 10 bases lying between them. The germline gives CDR1 SGHTS, CDR2 YDEGEE. The CDR3 coding sequence is TGTGCCAGCAAACAGGGTGTCTCTGGGGCCAACGTCCTGACTTTC. Translation gives CASKQGVSGANVLTF.

There are a few counts of this clone. V and J are TRBV7-2 and TRBJ1-1; the D is unclear. V was cut by 5 bases and J by 8 bases, with 15 bases left in between. The CDR3 has 13 amino acids. Germline CDR1 and CDR2: SGHTA and FQGNSA. The CDR3 spells CASSHFAGFEAFF. The CDR3 DNA sequence: TGTGCCAGCAGCCACTTTGCGGGGTTCGAAGCTTTCTTT.

The chain has TRBV13 and TRBJ2-3, with TRBD2 matching 9 bases. This CDR3 comprises 16 residues. Germline-derived CDR1 and CDR2 are PRHDT and FYEKMQ (reference sequence). The V and J ends lost 2 bases and 1 base, in that order; junction bases with no gene match: 4. The CDR3 sequence is CASSLRASGGTDTQYF. As DNA, the CDR3 is TGTGCCAGCAGCTTAAGGGCTAGCGGGGGCACAGATACGCAGTATTTT.

This chain links TRBV7-9 with TRBJ2-7; 8 bases align to TRBD1. The germline V gene has CDR1 SEHNR and CDR2 FQNEAQ (reference sequence). This CDR3 region has 16 residues. V shed 5 bases and J 0 bases; nucleotides not matched to a gene: 9. This chain's CDR3 is CASSEQGAYGSYEQYF. The CDR3 DNA reads TGTGCCAGCAGCGAGCAGGGGGCGTACGGCTCCTACGAGCAGTACTTC.